These 16 T cell receptor beta chains came from one sample sequenced in a study of T cell repertoires in cytomegalovirus infection. Each CDR3 protein is one row after TCRdb ran MiXCR on the reads. The repertoire holds 300,000 or so distinct CDR3 sequences, with roughly 26% as singletons. Specimen: PBMCs. These receptors all stem from a human donor in good health (CMV status not recorded). Some clones in this sample may be carry-over from other donors' samples.

This clonotype was observed many times. The CDR3 DNA reads as TGTGCCAGCAGGAGACAGGGCGCGGATGGCTACACCTTC. Amino acid sequence: CASRRQGADGYTF. This chain joins TRBV7-2 and TRBJ1-2; 7 nucleotides agree with TRBD1. Looked up from germline, CDR1 is SGHTA and CDR2 is FQGNSA. There are 13 residues in the CDR3. Germline trimming cut 6 bases from V and 6 bases from J; bases unmatched to any gene: 7.

The CDR3 DNA reads as TGTGCCAGCAGCTTAGTCGACAGGGTAAGCAATCAGCCCCAGCATTTT. Protein: CASSLVDRVSNQPQHF. V usage is TRBV7-2 and J usage is TRBJ1-5; 7 positions match TRBD1. V was clipped by 1 base and J by 1 base; unmatched bases: 4. Germline CDR1 and CDR2: SGHTA and FQGNSA. CDR3 size: 16 residues.

The chain couples TRBV7-2 to TRBJ2-5; 11 nucleotides match TRBD2. The CDR3 is 14 residues long. V was pared by 6 bases and J by 4 bases, with 4 bases of the junction left unmatched. Germline V CDR1 and CDR2: SGHTA, FQGNSA. CDR3 protein: CASRFSGGAETQYF. The CDR3 DNA reads as TGTGCCAGCAGATTTAGCGGGGGGGCAGAGACCCAGTACTTC.

This clonotype was seen repeatedly, ten times or more. One end of the junction varies from germline; a read error may be responsible. The chain couples TRBV7-7 to TRBJ2-1; 7 positions match TRBD1. Germline lookup yields CDR1 SSHAT and CDR2 FNYEAQ (reference sequence). This CDR3 has 13 residues. CDR3 nucleotides: TGTGCTAGCAGCTCCCTCAGGGGGAATGAGCAGTTCTTC. This sequence encodes CASSSLRGNEQFF.

This clonotype was detected many times. The V gene is TRBV11-3, the J gene TRBJ1-1; D is ambiguous. The ends were cut back, 3 bases at V and 0 bases at J, with 5 bases in the middle. Germline-derived CDR1 and CDR2 are SGHNT and YENEEA. The CDR3 has 13 residues. Here the CDR3 reads CASSFNMNTEAFF. CDR3 sequence (DNA): TGTGCCAGCAGCTTCAACATGAACACTGAAGCTTTCTTT. The variable domain in full, completed from reference TRBV11-3 and TRBJ1-1, reads EAGVVQSPRYKIIEKKQPVAFWCNPISGHNTLYWYLQNLGQGPELLIRYENEEAVDDSQLPKDRFSAERLKGVDSTLKIQPAELGDSAVYLCASSFNMNTEAFFGQGTRLTVV.

This clonotype was observed at least ten times. The J gene is TRBJ2-1, the V gene TRBV11-1, with TRBD2 identical over 7 bases. Germline loops: CDR1 SGHAT, CDR2 FQDESV (reference sequence). V trimming: 5 bases; J trimming: 9 bases; junction bases outside the gene matches: 7. The CDR3 length is 13 residues. The CDR3 nucleotides are TGTGCCAGCAGCCCAAAGCGGGGCGGTGAGCAGTTCTTC. It codes for CASSPKRGGEQFF.

The rearrangement joins TRBV20-1 to TRBJ2-1, with D possibly being TRBD1 (6 bases). The germline V gene encodes CDR1 DFQATT and CDR2 SNEGSKA (reference sequence). The CDR3 runs to 14 residues. Trimming removed 7 bases from V and 2 bases from J, with 15 bases in between. The CDR3 sequence: CSVRFRGTYNEQFF. Written as DNA, the CDR3 is TGCAGTGTTCGTTTCAGGGGAACCTACAATGAGCAGTTCTTC.

This chain uses TRBV16 with TRBJ1-1; D is possibly TRBD1 (5 bases). Trimming removed 2 bases at V and 5 bases at J, with 15 bases between. Germline loops: CDR1 KGHSY, CDR2 FQNENV. This CDR3 is 15 amino acids long. CDR3 in amino acids: CASSQRGLRGTEAFF. DNA for the CDR3: TGTGCCAGCAGCCAAAGGGGTTTAAGGGGTACTGAAGCTTTCTTT.

This clonotype turned up a few times. The genes are TRBV4-3 and TRBJ1-2; no clear D gene. The V gene's germline CDR1 is LGHNA and CDR2 YSLEER. The ends were cut back, 2 bases at V and 3 bases at J, with 7 bases in the middle. The CDR3 has 13 residues. CDR3 sequence reads: CASSQTVDYGYTF. CDR3 bases: TGCGCCAGCAGCCAAACAGTGGACTATGGCTACACCTTC.

This clonotype has at least ten counts. The chain links TRBV7-2 to TRBJ2-1; D is perhaps TRBD1 or TRBD2 (5 bases each). In germline, CDR1 is SGHTA, CDR2 FQGNSA. The CDR3 consists of 14 residues. Trimming removed 5 bases from V and 13 bases from J, with 21 bases in between. Written as DNA, the CDR3 is TGTGCCAGCAGCAACCGGGACCTAGGTCTGTCCCAGTTCTTC. Translated: CASSNRDLGLSQFF.

This chain uses TRBV5-1 with TRBJ2-1; D might be TRBD1 (5 bases). V was shortened by 5 bases and J by 0 bases, with 15 bases between the two germline ends. Per the germline V gene, CDR1 is SGHRS and CDR2 is YFSETQ. There are 16 residues in the CDR3. CDR3 coding DNA: TGCGCCAGCAGTTCCGAAGGGGTCTACTCCTACAATGAGCAGTTCTTC. Its translation: CASSSEGVYSYNEQFF. The entire variable domain, with the rest obtained from reference TRBV5-1 and TRBJ2-1, is as follows: KAGVTQTPRYLIKTRGQQVTLSCSPISGHRSVSWYQQTPGQGLQFLFEYFSETQRNKGNFPGRFSGRQFSNSRSEMNVSTLELGDSALYLCASSSEGVYSYNEQFFGPGTRLTVL.

V usage is TRBV11-3 and J usage is TRBJ2-1; D ambiguous. Per germline, CDR1 SGHNT and CDR2 YENEEA. The CDR3 is made up of 12 amino acids. V was clipped by 5 bases and J by 8 bases, with 10 bases between them. DNA of the CDR3: TGTGCCAGCAGCCCCGGCTCGGATGAGCAGTTCTTC. This translates into CASSPGSDEQFF.

This clonotype has ten or more counts. The chain joins TRBV7-2 to TRBJ1-1, with D tentatively TRBD1 (5 bases). V was trimmed by 3 bases and J by 7 bases, leaving 12 bases between them. The germline V gene encodes CDR1 SGHTA and CDR2 FQGNSA. The CDR3 runs 13 residues. The CDR3 reads CASSLVWGNEAFF. The CDR3 DNA reads TGTGCCAGCAGCTTGGTCTGGGGGAATGAAGCTTTCTTT.

In regard to this clonotype: A much larger clonotype is one base distant, so this may be a read error. The chain uses TRBV6-8 and TRBJ2-1; D is ambiguous. The germline V gene has CDR1 MNHGY and CDR2 SAAAGT. The CDR3 runs to 14 residues. The CDR3 is CASTPVGIYNEQLF. The CDR3 coding sequence is TGTGCCAGCACCCCCGTTGGCATATACAATGAGCAGTTATTC.

This clonotype was seen ten or more times. This rearrangement joins TRBV7-2 to TRBJ2-5, with 12 bases identical to TRBD2. J lost 5 bases, V lost 2 bases, and 0 bases had no gene match. Germline CDR1 and CDR2: SGHTA and FQGNSA. The CDR3 is 14 amino acids. CDR3 nucleotides: TGTGCCAGCAGCTTAACTAGCGGGAGGGAGACCCAGTACTTC. As protein: CASSLTSGRETQYF.

In its sample, this clonotype was seen a few times. This chain joins TRBV20-1 and TRBJ1-2; possible D gene TRBD1, 5 bases. Germline CDR1 reads DFQATT; CDR2 reads SNEGSKA (reference sequence). V was pared by 5 bases and J by 2 bases, with 18 bases between. The CDR3 consists of 15 residues. CDR3: CSAPRGLVSNYGYTF. The DNA for the CDR3 is TGCAGTGCTCCTCGGGGCCTCGTATCAAACTATGGCTACACCTTC.